This T cell receptor beta chain was profiled in a study of shared clonotypes between healthy human individuals. The assay was immunoSEQ multiplex PCR, and TCRdb's table has in-frame clones only and misses some. Among about 1.1 million clones listed, around three quarters were seen once. General study points: Researchers found naive subsets generally carried larger estimated richness than memory subsets. Of the naive CD4 clonotypes, roughly 5.2% were shared across a few donors.

This clone was recorded at least ten times. What it binds is unknown. Within the sample, other DNA sequences also encode this same CDR3. Unmatched junction bases numbered 1, after V lost 2 bases and J lost 1 base. The CDR3 covers 14 residues. Germline V gives CDR1 MNHEY, CDR2 SMNVEV (reference sequence). The sample was memory CD4+ T cells from PBMCs. Indicated subset: CD45RA-negative fraction. This TCR derives from a man aged 18 to 30 in good health. Some clones in this sample may be carry-over from other donors' samples. The V gene is TRBV27, the J gene TRBJ1-1; TRBD1 aligns across 7 bases. The CDR3 DNA reads as TGTGCCAGCAGTTTACGACAGGGGAACACTGAAGCTTTCTTT. Translated: CASSLRQGNTEAFF.